This T cell receptor (beta chain) came from a study of shared clonotypes between healthy human individuals. General study points: In general, naive subsets displayed greater estimated richness than memory subsets did.

CD45RA-negative memory and CD45RA+ naive subsets were split from the CD4+ cells. The DNA input per sorted-subset replicate PCR was about 0.2 ug, corresponding to tens of thousands of T cell genomes. Some clones are missing from TCRdb's copy, which holds only in-frame ones; the method was immunoSEQ multiplex PCR. The sample records about a million clones, around 77% being singletons. Trimming left V 4 bases short and J 3 bases short, with 11 bases between. Per the germline V gene, CDR1 is SGDLS and CDR2 is YYNGEE. This CDR3 spans 13 amino acids. In the case of this clone: Its antigen remains unknown.

The specimen was memory CD4+ T cells from PBMCs. The subset: CD45RA-negative fraction. The V gene is TRBV9, the J gene TRBJ2-7; a weak D match, TRBD2 (7 bases). The source is a man aged 18 to 29 in good health. Some clones in this sample may be carry-over from other donors' samples. In nucleotides, the CDR3 is TGTGCCAGCAGCAGGGGGGGCATCTACGAGCAGTACTTC. Translating gives CASSRGGIYEQYF.